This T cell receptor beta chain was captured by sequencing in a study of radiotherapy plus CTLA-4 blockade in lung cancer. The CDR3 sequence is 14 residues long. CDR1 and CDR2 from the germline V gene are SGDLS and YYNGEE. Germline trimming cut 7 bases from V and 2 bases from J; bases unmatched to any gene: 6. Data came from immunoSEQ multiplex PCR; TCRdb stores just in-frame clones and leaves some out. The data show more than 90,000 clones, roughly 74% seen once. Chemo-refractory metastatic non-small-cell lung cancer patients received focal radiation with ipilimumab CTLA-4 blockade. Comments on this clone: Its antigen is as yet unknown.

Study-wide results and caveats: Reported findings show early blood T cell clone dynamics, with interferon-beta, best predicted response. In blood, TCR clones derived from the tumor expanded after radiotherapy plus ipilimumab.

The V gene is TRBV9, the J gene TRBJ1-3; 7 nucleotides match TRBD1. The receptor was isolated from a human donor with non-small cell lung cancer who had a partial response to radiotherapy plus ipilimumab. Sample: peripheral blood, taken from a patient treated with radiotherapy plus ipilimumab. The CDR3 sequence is CASDRDLTGNTIYF. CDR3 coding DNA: TGTGCCAGCGACAGGGACCTTACTGGAAACACCATATATTTT.